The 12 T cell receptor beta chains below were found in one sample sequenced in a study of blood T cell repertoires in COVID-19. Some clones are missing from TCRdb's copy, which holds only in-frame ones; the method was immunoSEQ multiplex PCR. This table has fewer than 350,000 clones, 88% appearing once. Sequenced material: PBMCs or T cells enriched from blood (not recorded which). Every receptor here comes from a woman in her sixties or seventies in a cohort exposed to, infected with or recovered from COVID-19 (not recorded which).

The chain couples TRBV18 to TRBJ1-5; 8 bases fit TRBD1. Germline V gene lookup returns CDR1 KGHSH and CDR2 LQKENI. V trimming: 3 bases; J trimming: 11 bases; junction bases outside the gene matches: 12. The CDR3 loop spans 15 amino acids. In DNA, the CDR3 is TGTGCCAGCTCACCGGAGGACAGGGTACTGATAGCCCAGCATTTT. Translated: CASSPEDRVLIAQHF.

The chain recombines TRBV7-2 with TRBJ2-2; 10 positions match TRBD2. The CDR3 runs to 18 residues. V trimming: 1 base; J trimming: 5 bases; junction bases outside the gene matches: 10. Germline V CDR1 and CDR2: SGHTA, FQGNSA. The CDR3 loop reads CASSLGRASGRRTGELFF. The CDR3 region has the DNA TGTGCCAGCAGCTTAGGGAGGGCTAGCGGGAGACGGACCGGGGAGCTGTTTTTT.

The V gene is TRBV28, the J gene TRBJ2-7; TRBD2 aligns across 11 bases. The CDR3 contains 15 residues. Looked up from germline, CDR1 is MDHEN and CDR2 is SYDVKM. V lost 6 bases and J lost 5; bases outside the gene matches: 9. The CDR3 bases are TGTGCCAGCAGCCTCGGGACTAGCGGACCCCACGAGCAGTACTTC. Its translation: CASSLGTSGPHEQYF.

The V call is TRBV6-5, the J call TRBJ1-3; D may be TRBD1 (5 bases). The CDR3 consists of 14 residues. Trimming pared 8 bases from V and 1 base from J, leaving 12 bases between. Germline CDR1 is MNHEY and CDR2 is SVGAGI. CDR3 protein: CASHQGQSGNTIYF. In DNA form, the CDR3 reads TGTGCCAGCCACCAGGGCCAATCTGGAAACACCATATATTTT.

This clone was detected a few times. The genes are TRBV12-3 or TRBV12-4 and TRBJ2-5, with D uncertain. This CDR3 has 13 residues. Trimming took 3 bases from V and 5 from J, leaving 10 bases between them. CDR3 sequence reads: CASSLNSLETQYF. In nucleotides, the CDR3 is TGTGCCAGCAGTTTGAACTCCCTGGAGACCCAGTACTTC.

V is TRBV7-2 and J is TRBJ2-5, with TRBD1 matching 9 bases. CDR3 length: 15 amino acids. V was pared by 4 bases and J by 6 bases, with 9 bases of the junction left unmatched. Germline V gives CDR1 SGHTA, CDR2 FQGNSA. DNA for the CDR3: TGTGCCAGCAGCTCCCGGGACAGGGCAGGTCAGACCCAGTACTTC. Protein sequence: CASSSRDRAGQTQYF.

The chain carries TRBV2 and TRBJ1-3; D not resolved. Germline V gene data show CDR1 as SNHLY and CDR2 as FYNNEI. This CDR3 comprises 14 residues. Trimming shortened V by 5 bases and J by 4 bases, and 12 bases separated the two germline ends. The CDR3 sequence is CASSSLEFGNTIYF. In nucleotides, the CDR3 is TGTGCCAGCAGTAGTTTGGAGTTCGGAAACACCATATATTTT.

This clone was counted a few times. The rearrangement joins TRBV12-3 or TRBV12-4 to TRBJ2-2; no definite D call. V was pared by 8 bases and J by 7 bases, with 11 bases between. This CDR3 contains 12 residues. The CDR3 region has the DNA TGTGCCAGCGAGCGAATTGGCGGGGAGCTGTTTTTT. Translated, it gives CASERIGGELFF.

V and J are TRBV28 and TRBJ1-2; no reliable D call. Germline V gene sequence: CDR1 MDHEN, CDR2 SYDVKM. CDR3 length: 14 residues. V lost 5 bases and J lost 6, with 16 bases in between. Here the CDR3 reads CASSDQKRRDGYTF. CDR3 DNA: TGTGCCAGCAGTGACCAAAAGAGGAGGGATGGCTACACCTTC.

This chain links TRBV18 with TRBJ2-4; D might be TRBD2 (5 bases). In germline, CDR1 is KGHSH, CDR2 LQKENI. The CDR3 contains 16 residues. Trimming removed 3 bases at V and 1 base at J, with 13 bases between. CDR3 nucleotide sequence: TGTGCCAGCTCACCTAACCTGGGAGAGGCCAAAAACATTCAGTACTTC. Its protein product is CASSPNLGEAKNIQYF.

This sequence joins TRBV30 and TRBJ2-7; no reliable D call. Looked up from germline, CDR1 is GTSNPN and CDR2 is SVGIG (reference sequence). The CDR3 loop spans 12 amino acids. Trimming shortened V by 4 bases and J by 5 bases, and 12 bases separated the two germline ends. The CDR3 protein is CAWKTRQDEQYF. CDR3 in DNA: TGTGCCTGGAAAACTCGACAAGACGAGCAGTACTTC.

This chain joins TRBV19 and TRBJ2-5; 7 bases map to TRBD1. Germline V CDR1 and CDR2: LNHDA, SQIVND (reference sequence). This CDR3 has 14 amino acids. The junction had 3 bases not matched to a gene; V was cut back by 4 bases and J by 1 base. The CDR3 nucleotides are TGTGCCAGTAGTAGTGGGGACAGCCAAGAGACCCAGTACTTC. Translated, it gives CASSSGDSQETQYF.